This TCR beta chain was documented in a study of PD-1 blockade in classical Hodgkin lymphoma (dated by TCRdb to 2020 to 2021). Context from the whole study: The study used CyTOF and TCR beta sequencing to define a peripheral blood immune signature of response to PD-1 blockade in classical Hodgkin lymphoma. Paper-wide results and their limitations: The study was restricted to a single clinical trial cohort, and the causes of repertoire differences, possibly disease activity or prior therapy, were left undefined. Newly diagnosed patients were reported to have lower baseline TCR diversity than healthy donors, and relapsed/refractory patients were reported to have lower baseline TCR diversity still.

The CDR3 holds 17 amino acids from the cysteine to the phenylalanine. Only CDR3 DNA remains: 51 bases, in frame from the first base. As encoded in the germline V gene, CDR1 is SGHDN while CDR2 is FVKESK. The junction shows trimming of 4 bases on V and 8 bases on J, and the gene matches do not reach 15 bases of it. The sample's time point label is to be understood as: newly diagnosed, previously untreated cHL patient sample. Using a Miltenyi CD8+ T cell isolation kit, CD8+ T cells were purified from thawed PBMCs through magnetic negative selection. As a comparison group for the relapsed/refractory trial patients, PBMCs were sequenced from patients with newly diagnosed, previously untreated classical Hodgkin lymphoma. After peripheral blood was drawn into 8 mL Vacutainer Cell Preparation Tubes, PBMCs were isolated by centrifugation and then cryopreserved. Purified CD4+ and CD8+ fractions were prepared only for cases with an additional available PBMC sample. Magnetically labelled cells were removed on LS columns in a quadroMACS separator, and the flow-through was retained as the purified fraction.

Genomic DNA was extracted with the Qiagen DNeasy kit from unsorted PBMCs and from negatively selected CD4+ and CD8+ fractions. TCR beta CDR3 regions were amplified by immunoSEQ multiplex PCR using primers annealing to V and J segments. Amplification bias was minimized using a synthetic immune receptor repertoire, and residual bias was removed computationally after sequencing. As for how the authors treated the data: Repertoire diversity was quantified as the Shannon entropy index using custom Python scripts. Unsorted, CD4+ and CD8+ repertoires were examined separately, except in combined analyses, for which CD4+ and CD8+ sequences were merged in silico. Entries here come from immuneACCESS through TCRdb and include only in-frame sequences with V and J called. Some clones fail to appear in such tables; in the studies checked, an unresolved V gene covers under half of the shortfall, and the cause of the remainder is unknown. V and J calls and clone size are as listed in that table; D and trimming were resolved from the DNA. The sample table contains 23,000 or so clones; only one count was recorded for about 83% of them. About 7% of the sample lies in the top ten.

As to this clone: What antigen it recognizes has not been identified. The input lacks base qualities; no much larger clone sits a single base away.

The sequence links TRBV14 to TRBJ2-1, and 9 bases in between align with TRBD2. Sequenced input: CD8+ T cells from blood. This TCR was recovered from a human donor with classical Hodgkin lymphoma. The CDR3 amino acid sequence is: CASSPVGSGSLHDEQFF. The DNA sequence is given as TGTGCCAGCAGCCCCGTCGGTAGCGGGAGTTTACACGATGAGCAGTTCTTC.